Listed below are T cell receptor beta chains from one sample, sequenced in a study of vaccination and CD4 T cells after COVID-19. In TCRdb, the PCR reads were re-called with MiXCR into one record per CDR3 protein. The sample holds some 23,000 distinct CDR3 sequences; approximately 28% are singletons and the top ten take roughly 7.2%. No antigen has been assigned to these receptors. The sample here was CD4+ T cells from blood, cultured in vitro, taken about 7 months after SARS-CoV-2 vaccination. These receptors all come from a human donor who had recovered from COVID-19. The CDR3 runs from the conserved cysteine through the conserved F or W. Fields, in order: D gene, V gene, clone size, J gene, CDR3 protein, CDR3 DNA. A D gene is named only where the DNA matches it firmly. Size is stated for part of the rows, as once, few or many counts, or as a class when the clone is expanded.

d_gene: TRBD1; v_gene: TRBV28; abundance: .; j_gene: TRBJ1-6; CDR3aa: CASRPEGANSPLHF; CDR3nt: TGTGCCAGCAGGCCCGAGGGGGCCAATTCACCCCTCCACTTT
d_gene: .; v_gene: TRBV29-1; abundance: .; j_gene: TRBJ1-2; CDR3aa: CSVEDQGSQGYTF; CDR3nt: TGCAGCGTTGAAGATCAAGGTTCGCAAGGCTACACCTTC
d_gene: .; v_gene: TRBV6-2/TRBV6-3; abundance: few; j_gene: TRBJ2-3; CDR3aa: CASTQLGLDTQYF; CDR3nt: TGTGCCAGCACCCAGCTGGGGTTGGATACGCAGTATTTT
d_gene: TRBD1; v_gene: TRBV20-1; abundance: few; j_gene: TRBJ2-2; CDR3aa: CSARDGQGVGTGELFF; CDR3nt: TGCAGTGCTAGAGATGGGCAGGGGGTGGGCACCGGGGAGCTGTTTTTT
d_gene: .; v_gene: TRBV28; abundance: few; j_gene: TRBJ2-7; CDR3aa: CASTGSRGLGSYEQYF; CDR3nt: TGTGCCAGCACGGGGAGCAGGGGACTCGGGTCGTACGAGCAGTACTTC
d_gene: .; v_gene: TRBV6-1; abundance: many; j_gene: TRBJ1-2; CDR3aa: CASRGVGGYGYTF; CDR3nt: TGTGCCAGCCGGGGGGTGGGCGGCTATGGCTACACCTTC
d_gene: .; v_gene: TRBV20-1; abundance: .; j_gene: TRBJ2-3; CDR3aa: CSEVEGRNTDTQYF; CDR3nt: TGCAGTGAGGTAGAGGGGCGGAACACAGATACGCAGTATTTT
d_gene: TRBD2; v_gene: TRBV7-8; abundance: few; j_gene: TRBJ2-5; CDR3aa: CASSLGFIGRASKTQYF; CDR3nt: TGTGCCAGCAGCTTAGGCTTTATCGGGAGGGCCTCTAAGACCCAGTACTTC
d_gene: TRBD2; v_gene: TRBV6-5; abundance: few; j_gene: TRBJ2-7; CDR3aa: CASSYPGLDYEQYF; CDR3nt: TGTGCCAGCAGTTACCCGGGACTAGACTACGAGCAGTACTTC
d_gene: .; v_gene: TRBV25-1; abundance: .; j_gene: TRBJ2-7; CDR3aa: CASSEDGPYEQYF; CDR3nt: TGTGCCAGCAGTGAGGACGGACCCTACGAGCAGTACTTC
d_gene: .; v_gene: TRBV28; abundance: .; j_gene: TRBJ2-7; CDR3aa: CASSSPGVSSYEQYF; CDR3nt: TGTGCCAGCAGTTCGCCAGGGGTGAGCTCCTACGAGCAGTACTTC
d_gene: TRBD1; v_gene: TRBV20-1; abundance: .; j_gene: TRBJ1-1; CDR3aa: CSASNPTGGDTEAFF; CDR3nt: TGCAGTGCTAGTAATCCTACAGGGGGCGATACTGAAGCTTTCTTT
d_gene: .; v_gene: TRBV6-1; abundance: .; j_gene: TRBJ1-1; CDR3aa: CASSQQPPGLGAFF; CDR3nt: TGTGCCAGCAGCCAGCAACCACCGGGACTCGGAGCTTTCTTT
d_gene: .; v_gene: TRBV6-1; abundance: .; j_gene: TRBJ2-2; CDR3aa: CASTLAQGRNTGELFF; CDR3nt: TGTGCCAGCACCTTGGCGCAGGGAAGGAACACCGGGGAGCTGTTTTTT
d_gene: .; v_gene: TRBV5-4; abundance: .; j_gene: TRBJ1-6; CDR3aa: CASSSRMGGYNSPLHF; CDR3nt: TGTGCCAGCAGCTCTCGGATGGGGGGTTATAATTCACCCCTCCACTTT
d_gene: .; v_gene: TRBV14; abundance: .; j_gene: TRBJ2-7; CDR3aa: CASSQDSSYEQYF; CDR3nt: TGTGCCAGCAGCCAAGATTCGTCTTACGAGCAGTACTTC
d_gene: .; v_gene: TRBV7-9; abundance: .; j_gene: TRBJ1-1; CDR3aa: CASSLDIWGSPNTEAFF; CDR3nt: TGTGCCAGCAGCTTAGACATCTGGGGAAGCCCGAACACTGAAGCTTTCTTT
d_gene: .; v_gene: TRBV28; abundance: few; j_gene: TRBJ1-1; CDR3aa: CASSLITEAFF; CDR3nt: TGTGCCAGCAGTTTGATCACTGAAGCTTTCTTT